Shown below are 30 T cell receptor beta chains from a single sample sequenced in a study of Graves' ophthalmopathy and Graves' hyperthyroidism. Beta-chain TCR CDR3 regions were amplified from RNA transcripts. First-round RT-PCR employed HTBI primers, with a second-round multiplex PCR after it. From the multiplex PCR reads, TCRdb called clonotypes with MiXCR, one entry per CDR3 protein. The table shows fewer than 350,000 distinct CDR3 sequences, with about 17% occurring only once. The sample consisted of peripheral blood. These receptors all stem from an adult man with Graves' ophthalmopathy.

The chain carries TRBV5-5 and TRBJ1-5; 10 bases line up with TRBD1. V shed 3 bases and J 4 bases; nucleotides not matched to a gene: 7. This CDR3 has 16 residues. Germline V gene lookup returns CDR1 SGHKS and CDR2 YYEKEE (reference sequence). The chain's CDR3 is CASSSRDRGRNQPQHF. DNA for the CDR3: TGTGCCAGCAGCTCCCGGGACAGGGGACGGAATCAGCCCCAGCATTTT.

The rearrangement uses TRBV6-2 or TRBV6-3 and TRBJ2-7; D gene uncertain. The germline V gene encodes CDR1 MNHEY and CDR2 SVGEGT. The V end was cut by 6 bases, the J end by 9 bases, with 24 bases between. The CDR3 length is 15 residues. Written as DNA, the CDR3 is TGTGCCAGCAGCCCCCTTGGCCTTCGGAGCCCAACGCAGTACTTC. Translating gives CASSPLGLRSPTQYF.

This clonotype was counted many times. This rearrangement joins TRBV7-2 to TRBJ1-2; D gene ambiguous. V lost 1 base, J lost 2 bases, and 5 bases lay in between. From germline, CDR1 is SGHTA and CDR2 FQGNSA. The CDR3 totals 13 residues. CDR3 nucleotide sequence: TGTGCCAGCAGCTTAGAAGCGAACTATGGCTACACCTTC. Amino acids: CASSLEANYGYTF.

This clonotype was picked up many times. The chain couples TRBV6-4 to TRBJ2-2; 14 bases map to TRBD2. V was pared by 6 bases and J by 6 bases, with 9 bases of the junction left unmatched. Germline V lookup: CDR1 MRHNA, CDR2 SNTAGT. The CDR3 is 17 amino acids. The chain's CDR3 is CASRVSGTSGGSGELFF. CDR3 nucleotides: TGTGCCAGCAGAGTTTCCGGGACTAGCGGGGGATCCGGGGAGCTGTTTTTT.

This clonotype came up many times. V usage is TRBV5-1 and J usage is TRBJ2-5; 10 nucleotides line up with TRBD1. The germline V gene has CDR1 SGHRS and CDR2 YFSETQ. V shed 3 bases, J shed 5 bases, and the junction held 7 bases outside the gene matches. This CDR3 has 15 amino acids. The CDR3 reads CASSSNRDRGETQYF. The DNA for the CDR3 is TGCGCCAGCAGCTCAAACCGGGACAGGGGTGAGACCCAGTACTTC. The entire variable domain, with the rest obtained from reference TRBV5-1 and TRBJ2-5, is as follows: KAGVTQTPRYLIKTRGQQVTLSCSPISGHRSVSWYQQTPGQGLQFLFEYFSETQRNKGNFPGRFSGRQFSNSRSEMNVSTLELGDSALYLCASSSNRDRGETQYFGPGTRLLVL.

In this sample, this clonotype turned up many times. The genes are TRBV5-1 and TRBJ1-1; the D is unclear. Germline CDR1 and CDR2: SGHRS and YFSETQ. Trimming cost V 4 bases and J 2 bases, with 15 bases left between them. The CDR3 is 15 amino acids. The CDR3, as DNA: TGCGCCAGCAGCCTTTCGGTTAGTGGAAACACTGAAGCTTTCTTT. Its translation: CASSLSVSGNTEAFF. Full variable domain (rest looked up from reference TRBV5-1 and TRBJ1-1): KAGVTQTPRYLIKTRGQQVTLSCSPISGHRSVSWYQQTPGQGLQFLFEYFSETQRNKGNFPGRFSGRQFSNSRSEMNVSTLELGDSALYLCASSLSVSGNTEAFFGQGTRLTVV.

At least ten counts were recorded for this clonotype. The rearrangement joins TRBV6-5 to TRBJ1-5; no clear D. Germline V gives CDR1 MNHEY, CDR2 SVGAGI. Trimming cost V 6 bases and J 1 base, with 13 bases left between them. The CDR3 has 15 residues. This CDR3 reads CASSAPAKSNQPQHF. CDR3 nucleotide sequence: TGTGCCAGCAGCGCCCCAGCTAAGAGCAATCAGCCCCAGCATTTT.

There are many counts of this clonotype. The chain joins TRBV6-2 or TRBV6-3 to TRBJ1-1; D may be TRBD1 (6 bases). The V gene's germline CDR1 is MNHEY and CDR2 SVGEGT. The germline V and J ends were trimmed by 2 bases and 4 bases, with 8 bases remaining between them. This CDR3 contains 13 residues. Here the CDR3 DNA reads TGTGCCAGCAGTTACACAGGGTCCACTGAAGCTTTCTTT. Translation gives CASSYTGSTEAFF.

The sample holds many counts of this clonotype. As DNA, the CDR3 is TGTGCCAGTAGTATTCGACAGGAAGCCTACGAGCAGTACTTC. Its translation: CASSIRQEAYEQYF. The chain uses TRBV19 and TRBJ2-7; tentative D call: TRBD1 (6 bases). Trimming took 3 bases from V and 2 from J, leaving 11 bases between them. There are 14 residues in the CDR3. CDR1 is LNHDA and CDR2 is SQIVND in the germline V gene (reference sequence).

This clonotype was seen ten or more times. Possible read error: a much larger clone is one base away. The chain recombines TRBV4-2 with TRBJ2-5, with D maybe TRBD1 (5 bases). Germline CDR1 reads LGHNA; CDR2 reads YNFKEQ. CDR3 length: 14 amino acids. The CDR3 is CAGSHQRQQETQYF. The DNA for the CDR3 is TGTGCCGGCAGCCACCAAAGACAGCAAGAGACCCAGTACTTC.

This clonotype appeared many times. The rearrangement links TRBV5-1 to TRBJ2-3; 11 nucleotides match TRBD2. Germline assignment: CDR1 SGHRS and CDR2 YFSETQ. The trim removed 4 bases at V and 1 base at J, leaving 2 bases unmatched. This CDR3 region has 15 residues. DNA of the CDR3: TGCGCCAGCAGCCAACTAGCGGGAGGCACAGATACGCAGTATTTT. Translating it yields CASSQLAGGTDTQYF.

Only a few counts were recorded for this clonotype. This rearrangement joins TRBV3-1 to TRBJ2-1; 9 positions match TRBD1. Germline V gene sequence: CDR1 LGHDT, CDR2 YNNKEL (reference sequence). Trimming removed 4 bases from V and 3 bases from J; junction bases left unmatched: 4. The CDR3 spans 15 residues. The CDR3 loop is CASSRDRVYYNEQFF. The DNA for the CDR3 is TGTGCCAGCAGCCGGGACAGGGTTTACTACAATGAGCAGTTCTTC.

This clonotype came up many times. The rearrangement uses TRBV4-1 and TRBJ1-5; possibly TRBD1 for D (5 bases). Looked up from germline, CDR1 is MGHRA and CDR2 is YSYEKL. V lost 4 bases and J 6 bases, leaving 13 bases between the germline ends. There are 14 residues in the CDR3. The CDR3 loop is CASSRPERGQPQHF. CDR3 bases: TGCGCCAGCAGCCGGCCTGAGAGGGGTCAGCCCCAGCATTTT.

This clonotype was counted ten times or more. The rearrangement uses TRBV29-1 and TRBJ1-2; 8 bases agree with TRBD1. Unmatched junction bases numbered 9, after V lost 7 bases and J lost 8 bases. The V gene's germline CDR1 is SQVTM and CDR2 ANQGSEA. This CDR3 comprises 12 residues. DNA of the CDR3: TGCAGCGGTATGACAGGGGTAGAGGGCTACACCTTC. Its translation: CSGMTGVEGYTF.

This clonotype was recorded many times. The rearrangement uses TRBV11-2 and TRBJ1-5, with 7 nucleotides matching TRBD1. The CDR3 loop spans 15 amino acids. CDR1 and CDR2 (germline): SGHAT, FQNNGV. The junction had 4 bases not matched to a gene; V was cut back by 0 bases and J by 5 bases. In DNA form, the CDR3 reads TGTGCCAGCAGCTTAGATGGGACAGAGGATCAGCCCCAGCATTTT. Translating it yields CASSLDGTEDQPQHF.

This clonotype was seen at least ten times. This chain connects TRBV19 to TRBJ1-1; D is unresolved. The length of the CDR3 is 12 residues. Germline-derived CDR1 and CDR2 are LNHDA and SQIVND (reference sequence). Deletions cut 6 bases from V and 1 base from J, with 6 bases between. In DNA, the CDR3 is TGTGCCAGTAGCAGAGCGAACACTGAAGCTTTCTTT. Translated, it gives CASSRANTEAFF.

This clonotype was seen ten or more times. The V gene is TRBV18, the J gene TRBJ1-5, with D tentatively TRBD1 (5 bases). The germline V gene encodes CDR1 KGHSH and CDR2 LQKENI. Trimming shortened V by 4 bases and J by 6 bases, and 13 bases separated the two germline ends. The CDR3 loop spans 14 amino acids. CDR3 nucleotides: TGTGCCAGCTCACTGGGACGGGAGGGTCAGCCCCAGCATTTT. Residues: CASSLGREGQPQHF.

This clonotype was seen many times. The chain is built from TRBV5-1 and TRBJ1-1, with 7 bases aligning to TRBD1. The length of the CDR3 is 12 residues. With V trimmed by 5 bases and J by 11 bases, 9 bases remained unmatched. In germline, CDR1 is SGHRS, CDR2 YFSETQ. In DNA, the CDR3 is TGCGCCAGCAGGGGAACCGGGACAGTTGCTTTCTTT. Its protein is CASRGTGTVAFF.

This clonotype has a count of ten or more. The gene calls are TRBV12-3 or TRBV12-4 and TRBJ1-1; D gene unclear. CDR3 size: 14 residues. The V end lost 2 bases, the J end lost 2 bases, and 9 bases lay between the germline ends. CDR3 sequence (DNA): TGTGCCAGCAGTTTAACCCCGCTAAACACTGAAGCTTTCTTT. This codes for CASSLTPLNTEAFF.

This clonotype occurred many times. This chain uses TRBV20-1 with TRBJ2-7; D ambiguous. V was clipped by 1 base and J by 0 bases, with 4 bases between them. CDR3 size: 12 residues. The V gene's germline CDR1 is DFQATT and CDR2 SNEGSKA (reference sequence). In DNA, the CDR3 is TGCAGTGCTAGAGGCCTCTCCTACGAGCAGTACTTC. Encoded protein: CSARGLSYEQYF.

This clonotype was counted only a few times. J is TRBJ2-5 and V is TRBV5-1; a possible D gene is TRBD2 (5 bases). Germline V gives CDR1 SGHRS, CDR2 YFSETQ. Trimming stripped 3 bases from V and 2 bases from J, with 20 bases between. The CDR3 is 17 amino acids. The CDR3 is CASSSGWGGGTQETQYF. In nucleotides, the CDR3 is TGCGCCAGCAGCTCGGGATGGGGTGGTGGCACTCAAGAGACCCAGTACTTC.

This clonotype was picked up many times. The chain couples TRBV28 to TRBJ1-1; 7 bases align to TRBD1. Germline V lookup: CDR1 MDHEN, CDR2 SYDVKM. CDR3 length equals 15 residues. Trimming took 3 bases from V and 0 from J; bases not matched to a gene: 4. The CDR3 reads CASSLGQYLNTEAFF. CDR3 DNA: TGTGCCAGCAGTTTGGGACAGTACTTGAACACTGAAGCTTTCTTT. The full variable domain, with the rest looked up from reference TRBV28 and TRBJ1-1, is DVKVTQSSRYLVKRTGEKVFLECVQDMDHENMFWYRQDPGLGLRLIYFSYDVKMKEKGDIPEGYSVSREKKERFSLILESASTNQTSMYLCASSLGQYLNTEAFFGQGTRLTVV.

This clonotype appeared many times. V is TRBV30 and J is TRBJ2-5; D remains ambiguous. CDR3 length: 10 residues. V shed 3 bases and J shed 2 bases, with 1 base lying between them. Germline loops: CDR1 GTSNPN, CDR2 SVGIG (reference sequence). The CDR3 is CAWRQETQYF. In DNA form, the CDR3 reads TGTGCCTGGAGGCAAGAGACCCAGTACTTC.

The rearrangement joins TRBV29-1 to TRBJ1-1, with 8 positions matching TRBD1. The junction had 8 bases not matched to a gene; V was cut back by 7 bases and J by 4 bases. The CDR3 runs 13 residues. Germline CDR1 reads SQVTM; CDR2 reads ANQGSEA. CDR3 sequence: CSAKTGEGTEAFF. The CDR3, as DNA: TGCAGCGCCAAGACAGGGGAGGGCACTGAAGCTTTCTTT.

This clonotype was detected ten times or more. This chain joins TRBV20-1 and TRBJ1-5, with D perhaps TRBD1 (6 bases). Trimming cost V 5 bases and J 1 base, with 9 bases left between them. CDR3 length: 13 residues. CDR1 and CDR2 from the germline V gene are DFQATT and SNEGSKA (reference sequence). The CDR3 nucleotides are TGCAGTGCTGACACAGGGAGCAATCAGCCCCAGCATTTT. Translated: CSADTGSNQPQHF.

Many counts were recorded for this clonotype. The J gene is TRBJ1-1, the V gene TRBV28, with D uncertain. Trimming stripped 5 bases from V and 8 bases from J, with 12 bases between. The germline CDR1 and CDR2 sequences are MDHEN and SYDVKM. The CDR3 runs to 12 residues. CDR3 amino acids: CASSQTPMEAFF. In DNA, the CDR3 is TGTGCCAGCAGTCAGACCCCTATGGAAGCTTTCTTT.

In its sample, this clonotype was seen many times. The rearrangement joins TRBV11-1 to TRBJ2-2; 7 nucleotides agree with TRBD2. CDR1 SGHAT and CDR2 FQDESV come from the germline V gene (reference sequence). Trimming removed 3 bases from V and 3 bases from J; junction bases left unmatched: 4. The CDR3 loop spans 15 amino acids. The DNA for the CDR3 is TGTGCCAGCAGCTTCGGGGGGACCTACACCGGGGAGCTGTTTTTT. Its protein is CASSFGGTYTGELFF.

Regarding this clonotype: A much larger clone lies one base from this, so it may be a read error. The gene calls are TRBV15 and TRBJ2-4; D is uncertain. In germline, CDR1 is LNHNV, CDR2 YYDKDF (reference sequence). The CDR3 is made up of 17 amino acids. The CDR3 DNA reads TGTGCCACCAGCAGAGATGAACCTAGGGCGATAGAAAACATTCAGCACTTC. Translated, it gives CATSRDEPRAIENIQHF. The variable domain in full, with the rest retrieved from reference TRBV15 and TRBJ2-4, is DAMVIQNPRYQVTQFGKPVTLSCSQTLNHNVMYWYQQKSSQAPKLLFHYYDKDFNNEADTPDNFQSRRPNTSFCFLDIRSPGLGDTAMYLCATSRDEPRAIENIQHFGAGTRLSVL.

This clonotype was seen at least ten times. The V gene is TRBV12-3 or TRBV12-4, the J gene TRBJ1-1, with D perhaps TRBD1 (6 bases). The ends were cut back, 3 bases at V and 0 bases at J, with 14 bases in the middle. The CDR3 length is 16 residues. The CDR3 DNA sequence: TGTGCCAGCAGTTTGGTGACAGGCATTATGAACACTGAAGCTTTCTTT. The encoded protein is CASSLVTGIMNTEAFF.

This clonotype was picked up many times. V and J are TRBV6-1 and TRBJ2-7; D not certain. Trimming left V 10 bases short and J 0 bases short, with 13 bases between. The length of the CDR3 is 13 residues. Germline V gene lookup returns CDR1 MNHNS and CDR2 SASEGT. CDR3: CATRDPNSYEQYF. The CDR3 DNA is TGTGCCACCAGAGACCCGAACTCCTACGAGCAGTACTTC.